Shown below are 12 T cell receptor beta chains from a single sample sequenced in a study of blood T cells in healthy people across ages. Sample-barcoded 5' priming and a J-beta primer mix drove a second PCR of 7 to 11 cycles. TCRdb redid the calling of the 5' RACE reads with MiXCR, one entry per CDR3 protein. This repertoire shows more than 900,000 distinct CDR3 sequences, about 23% found once; its top ten account for approximately 0.71%. These same records also appear under a second study, on T cells of mothers and their children.

Sample: blood. The receptor set was obtained from a girl aged 2-15 years in good health.

The rearrangement links TRBV4-3 to TRBJ2-3; D is perhaps TRBD2 (6 bases). This CDR3 has 16 amino acids. Germline V gives CDR1 LGHNA, CDR2 YSLEER. Trimming pared 0 bases from V and 4 bases from J, leaving 14 bases between. This chain's CDR3 is CASSQDPGTVPDTQYF. CDR3 DNA sequence: TGCGCCAGCAGCCAAGACCCAGGGACTGTTCCAGATACGCAGTATTTT.

This chain joins TRBV20-1 and TRBJ2-3; D not certain. Germline CDR1 and CDR2: DFQATT and SNEGSKA (reference sequence). This CDR3 contains 16 residues. The ends were cut back, 0 bases at V and 4 bases at J, with 17 bases in the middle. In nucleotides, the CDR3 is TGCAGTGCTAGAGATCTGCCATCCCCCAGAGCAGATACGCAGTATTTT. It codes for CSARDLPSPRADTQYF.

J is TRBJ2-1 and V is TRBV10-3; a weak D match, TRBD1 (6 bases). CDR3 length: 15 residues. Germline V gene sequence: CDR1 ENHRY, CDR2 SYGVKD. Trimming pared 7 bases from V and 3 bases from J, leaving 16 bases between. The chain's CDR3 is CAITTGTEVYNEQFF. CDR3 DNA sequence: TGTGCCATCACCACAGGGACGGAAGTCTACAATGAGCAGTTCTTC.

The rearrangement uses TRBV10-3 and TRBJ2-2; D remains ambiguous. CDR1 ENHRY and CDR2 SYGVKD come from the germline V gene. The V end lost 11 bases, the J end lost 4 bases, and 8 bases lay between the germline ends. The CDR3 runs to 11 residues. For the CDR3, the DNA is TGTGCCGCCAGCAGCACCGGGGAGCTGTTTTTT. Protein: CAASSTGELFF.

This clonotype came up many times. The CDR3 sequence: CATSTRGLYQETQYF. Written as DNA, the CDR3 is TGTGCCACCAGTACGCGGGGTCTGTACCAAGAGACCCAGTACTTC. The rearrangement uses TRBV15 and TRBJ2-5; D might be TRBD2 (6 bases). CDR1 LNHNV and CDR2 YYDKDF come from the germline V gene (reference sequence). The CDR3 covers 15 residues. V was clipped by 6 bases and J by 0 bases, with 14 bases between them.

This clonotype was seen a handful of times. The genes are TRBV29-1 and TRBJ2-5; tentative D call: TRBD1 (5 bases). V gave up 2 bases and J gave up 0 bases, with 10 bases separating them. CDR1 is SQVTM, CDR2 ANQGSEA, per germline. This CDR3 is 14 amino acids long. The chain's CDR3 is CSVELAGHQETQYF. For the CDR3, the DNA is TGCAGCGTTGAACTGGCAGGGCACCAAGAGACCCAGTACTTC.

The J gene is TRBJ2-3, the V gene TRBV20-1; 14 bases line up with TRBD2. The V gene's germline CDR1 is DFQATT and CDR2 SNEGSKA (reference sequence). CDR3 length: 15 residues. After removal of 6 bases from V and 5 bases from J, the junction contained 7 bases not matched to a gene. The CDR3 DNA reads TGCAGTGCCGTGGGACTAGCGGGAGTGTTAGATACGCAGTATTTT. Protein product: CSAVGLAGVLDTQYF.

The V gene is TRBV12-3 or TRBV12-4, the J gene TRBJ2-5; 8 bases fit TRBD1. The DNA end lines up better with TRBJ2-7; the J call may be wrong. This CDR3 region has 14 residues. In nucleotides, the CDR3 is TGTGCCAGCAGCAGACAGGGGATCTCCTACGAGCAGTACTTC. Protein: CASSRQGISYEQYF.

This clonotype has just a few counts. The chain couples TRBV20-1 to TRBJ2-1; tentative D call: TRBD1 (6 bases). The length of the CDR3 is 13 residues. V was trimmed by 3 bases and J by 7 bases, leaving 13 bases between them. Germline loops: CDR1 DFQATT, CDR2 SNEGSKA (reference sequence). CDR3 DNA: TGCAGTGCTAGCTACAGGGCGGCAAATGAGCAGTTCTTC. Protein product: CSASYRAANEQFF.

The rearrangement joins TRBV2 to TRBJ2-1; 7 bases line up with TRBD1. Germline CDR1 SNHLY, CDR2 FYNNEI. V dropped 4 bases and J dropped 2; count of bases not matched to a gene: 2. This CDR3 contains 14 residues. CDR3 in amino acids: CASSGDSAYNEQFF. The CDR3 coding sequence is TGTGCCAGCAGTGGGGACAGCGCCTACAATGAGCAGTTCTTC.

This clonotype was observed a handful of times. No conserved phenylalanine or tryptophan ends this CDR3, so it is likely a read error. The chain uses TRBV12-3 or TRBV12-4 and TRBJ2-2; TRBD2 is a possible D gene (5 bases). V lost 10 bases and J lost 5, with 17 bases in between. The CDR3 has 14 amino acids. The CDR3 loop is CAIPRLAQTGELFL. Here the CDR3 DNA reads TGTGCCATCCCCCGGCTAGCACAAACCGGGGAGCTGTTTCTT.

This clonotype was counted a few times. The CDR3 loop is CAGAGRMNTEAFF. CDR3 in DNA: TGCGCCGGAGCAGGGCGGATGAACACTGAAGCTTTCTTT. The V call is TRBV4-1, the J call TRBJ1-1; a possible D gene is TRBD1 (5 bases). This CDR3 region has 13 residues. The germline V gene has CDR1 MGHRA and CDR2 YSYEKL. V was clipped by 11 bases and J by 0 bases, with 13 bases between them.